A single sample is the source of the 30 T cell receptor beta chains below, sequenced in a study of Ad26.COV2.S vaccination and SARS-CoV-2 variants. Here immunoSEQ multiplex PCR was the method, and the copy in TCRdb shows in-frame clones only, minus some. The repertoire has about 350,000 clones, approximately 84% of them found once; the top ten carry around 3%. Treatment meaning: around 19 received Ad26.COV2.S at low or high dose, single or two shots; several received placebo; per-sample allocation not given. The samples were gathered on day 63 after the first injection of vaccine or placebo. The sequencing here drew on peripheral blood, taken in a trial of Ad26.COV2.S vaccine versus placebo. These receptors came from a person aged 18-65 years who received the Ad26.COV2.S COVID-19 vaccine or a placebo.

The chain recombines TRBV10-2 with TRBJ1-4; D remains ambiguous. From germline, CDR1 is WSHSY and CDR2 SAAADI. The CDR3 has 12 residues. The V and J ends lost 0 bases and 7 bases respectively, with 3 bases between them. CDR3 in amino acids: CASSESGEKLFF. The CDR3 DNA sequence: TGCGCCAGCAGTGAGTCTGGTGAAAAACTGTTTTTT.

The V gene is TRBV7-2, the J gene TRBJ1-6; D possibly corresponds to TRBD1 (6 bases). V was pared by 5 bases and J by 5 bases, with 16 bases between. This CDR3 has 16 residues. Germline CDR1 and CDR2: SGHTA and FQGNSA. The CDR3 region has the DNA TGTGCCAGCAGCCGTGAACGGACAGCTAATAATTCACCCCTCCACTTT. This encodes CASSRERTANNSPLHF.

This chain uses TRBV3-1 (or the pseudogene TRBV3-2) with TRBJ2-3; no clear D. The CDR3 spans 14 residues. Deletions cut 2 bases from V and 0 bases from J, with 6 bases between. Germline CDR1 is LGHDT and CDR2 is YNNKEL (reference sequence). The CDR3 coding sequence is TGTGCCAGCAGCCAAAACCCTAGCACAGATACGCAGTATTTT. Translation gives CASSQNPSTDTQYF.

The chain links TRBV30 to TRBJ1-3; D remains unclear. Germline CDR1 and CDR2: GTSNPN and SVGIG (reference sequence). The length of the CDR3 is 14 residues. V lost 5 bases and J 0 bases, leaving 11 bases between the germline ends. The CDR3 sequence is CAWLSSRSGNTIYF. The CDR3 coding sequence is TGTGCCTGGCTCTCTTCCCGCTCTGGAAACACCATATATTTT.

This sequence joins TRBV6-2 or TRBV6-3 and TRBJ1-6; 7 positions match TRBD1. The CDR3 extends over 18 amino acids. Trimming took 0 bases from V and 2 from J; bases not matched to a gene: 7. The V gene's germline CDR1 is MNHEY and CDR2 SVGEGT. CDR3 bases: TGTGCCAGCAGTTACTCGAGGACAGGACAAACCTATAATTCACCCCTCCACTTT. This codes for CASSYSRTGQTYNSPLHF.

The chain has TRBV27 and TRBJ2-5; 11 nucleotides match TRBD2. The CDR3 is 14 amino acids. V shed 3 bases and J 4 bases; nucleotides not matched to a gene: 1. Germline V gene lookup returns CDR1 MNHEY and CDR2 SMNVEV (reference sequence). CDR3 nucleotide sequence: TGTGCCAGCAGTTTCCTAGCGGGAGGAGAGACCCAGTACTTC. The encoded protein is CASSFLAGGETQYF.

As DNA, the CDR3 is TGTGCCAGCATCCCGGCCGGAACCTACGAGCAGTACTTC. This translates into CASIPAGTYEQYF. The chain combines TRBV2 with TRBJ2-7, with D unresolved. This CDR3 region has 13 residues. CDR1 SNHLY and CDR2 FYNNEI come from the germline V gene. Trimming cost V 7 bases and J 2 bases, with 12 bases left between them.

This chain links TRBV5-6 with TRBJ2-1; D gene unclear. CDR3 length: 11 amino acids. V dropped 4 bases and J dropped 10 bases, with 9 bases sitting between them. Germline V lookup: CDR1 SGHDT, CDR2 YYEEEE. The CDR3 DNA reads TGTGCCAGCAGCCTCGGCAGGGAGCAGTTCTTC. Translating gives CASSLGREQFF.

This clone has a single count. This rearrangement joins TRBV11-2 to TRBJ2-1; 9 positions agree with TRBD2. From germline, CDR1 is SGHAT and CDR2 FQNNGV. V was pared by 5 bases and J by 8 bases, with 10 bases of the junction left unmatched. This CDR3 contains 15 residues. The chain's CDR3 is CASSKAAGGSHEQFF. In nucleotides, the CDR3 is TGTGCCAGCAGCAAAGCAGCGGGAGGATCCCATGAGCAGTTCTTC.

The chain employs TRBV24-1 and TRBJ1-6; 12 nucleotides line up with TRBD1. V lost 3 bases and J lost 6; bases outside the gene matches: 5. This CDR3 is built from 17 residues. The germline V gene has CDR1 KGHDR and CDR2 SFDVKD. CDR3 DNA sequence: TGTGCCACCAGTGATGACGGGACAGGGGGCTGTAATTCACCCCTCCACTTT. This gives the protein CATSDDGTGGCNSPLHF.

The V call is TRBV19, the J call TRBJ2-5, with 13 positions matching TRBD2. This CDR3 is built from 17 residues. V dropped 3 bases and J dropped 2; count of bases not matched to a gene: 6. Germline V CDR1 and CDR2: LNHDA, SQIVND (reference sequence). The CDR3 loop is CASSILTSGGPQETQYF. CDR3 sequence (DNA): TGTGCCAGTAGTATTTTGACTAGCGGGGGGCCGCAAGAGACCCAGTACTTC.

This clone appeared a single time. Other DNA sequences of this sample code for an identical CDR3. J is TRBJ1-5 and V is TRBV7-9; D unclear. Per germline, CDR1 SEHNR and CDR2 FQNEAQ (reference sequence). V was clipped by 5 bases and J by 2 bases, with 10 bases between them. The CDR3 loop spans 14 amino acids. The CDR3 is CASSLQGGNQPQHF. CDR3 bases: TGTGCCAGCAGCCTACAAGGAGGCAATCAGCCCCAGCATTTT.

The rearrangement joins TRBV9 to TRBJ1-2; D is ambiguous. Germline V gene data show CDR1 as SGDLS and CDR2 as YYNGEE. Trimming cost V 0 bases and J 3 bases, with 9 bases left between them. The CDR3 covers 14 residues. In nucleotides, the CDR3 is TGTGCCAGCAGCGTAGGTATGGGCGACTATGGCTACACCTTC. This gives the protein CASSVGMGDYGYTF. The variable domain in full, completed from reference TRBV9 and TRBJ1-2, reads DSGVTQTPKHLITATGQRVTLRCSPRSGDLSVYWYQQSLDQGLQFLIQYYNGEERAKGNILERFSAQQFPDLHSELNLSSLELGDSALYFCASSVGMGDYGYTFGSGTRLTVV.

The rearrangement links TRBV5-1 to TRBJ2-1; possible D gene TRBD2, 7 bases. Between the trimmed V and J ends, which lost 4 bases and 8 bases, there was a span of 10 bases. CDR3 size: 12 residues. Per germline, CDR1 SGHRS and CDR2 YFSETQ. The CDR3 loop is CASSGGGDEQFF. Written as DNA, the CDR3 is TGCGCCAGCAGCGGCGGGGGCGATGAGCAGTTCTTC.

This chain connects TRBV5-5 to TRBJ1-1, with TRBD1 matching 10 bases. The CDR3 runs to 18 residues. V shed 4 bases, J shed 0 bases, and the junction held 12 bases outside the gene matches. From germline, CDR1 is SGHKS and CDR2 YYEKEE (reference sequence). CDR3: CASSVYPGQGSMNTEAFF. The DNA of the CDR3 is TGTGCCAGCAGCGTGTACCCGGGACAGGGGTCGATGAACACTGAAGCTTTCTTT.

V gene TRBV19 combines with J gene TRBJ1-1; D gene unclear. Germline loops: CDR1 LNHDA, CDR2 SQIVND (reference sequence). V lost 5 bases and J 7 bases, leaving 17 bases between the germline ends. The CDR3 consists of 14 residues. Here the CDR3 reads CASSVGPMALEAFF. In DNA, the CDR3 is TGTGCCAGTAGTGTTGGGCCGATGGCGCTTGAAGCTTTCTTT.

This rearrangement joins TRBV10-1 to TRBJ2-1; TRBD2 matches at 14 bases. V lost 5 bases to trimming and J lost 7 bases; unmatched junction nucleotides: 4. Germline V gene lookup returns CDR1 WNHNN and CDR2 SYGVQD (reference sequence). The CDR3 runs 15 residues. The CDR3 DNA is TGCGCCAGCAGTCCCGGGACTAGCGGGAGTAATGAGCAGTTCTTC. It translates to CASSPGTSGSNEQFF.

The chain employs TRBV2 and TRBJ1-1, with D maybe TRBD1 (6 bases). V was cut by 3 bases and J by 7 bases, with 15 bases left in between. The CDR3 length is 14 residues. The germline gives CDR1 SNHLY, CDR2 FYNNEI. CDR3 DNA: TGTGCCAGCAGTGAGGGGGCGATCTTCCATGAAGCTTTCTTT. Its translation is CASSEGAIFHEAFF. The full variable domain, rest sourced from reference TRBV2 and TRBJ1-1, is EPEVTQTPSHQVTQMGQEVILRCVPISNHLYFYWYRQILGQKVEFLVSFYNNEISEKSEIFDDQFSVERPDGSNFTLKIRSTKLEDSAMYFCASSEGAIFHEAFFGQGTRLTVV.

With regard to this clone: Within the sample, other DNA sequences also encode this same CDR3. The CDR3 coding sequence is TGTGCCAGCAGTTTAAGGGGAGGGACTGAAGCTTTCTTT. Amino acid sequence: CASSLRGGTEAFF. The genes are TRBV27 and TRBJ1-1, with D tentatively TRBD1 (5 bases). The CDR3 loop spans 13 amino acids. Germline CDR1 reads MNHEY; CDR2 reads SMNVEV (reference sequence). Between the trimmed V and J ends, which lost 2 bases and 5 bases, there was a span of 9 bases.

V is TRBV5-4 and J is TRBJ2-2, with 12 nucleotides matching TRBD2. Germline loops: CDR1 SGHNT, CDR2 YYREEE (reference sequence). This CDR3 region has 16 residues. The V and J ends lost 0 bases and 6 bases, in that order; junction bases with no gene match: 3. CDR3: CASSLGLAGGPGELFF. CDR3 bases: TGTGCCAGCAGCTTGGGCCTAGCGGGAGGGCCCGGGGAGCTGTTTTTT.

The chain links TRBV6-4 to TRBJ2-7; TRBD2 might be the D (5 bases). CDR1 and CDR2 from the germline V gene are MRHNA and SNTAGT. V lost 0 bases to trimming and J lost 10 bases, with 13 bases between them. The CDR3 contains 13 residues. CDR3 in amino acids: CASSDSSEGPQYF. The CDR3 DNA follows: TGTGCCAGCAGTGACTCGAGTGAGGGCCCCCAGTACTTC.

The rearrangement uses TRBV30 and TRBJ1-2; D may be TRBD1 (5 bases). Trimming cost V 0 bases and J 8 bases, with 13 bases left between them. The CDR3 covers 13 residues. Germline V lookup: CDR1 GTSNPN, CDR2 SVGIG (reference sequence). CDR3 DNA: TGTGCCTGGAGTGTAGGGTCGGGACTCGGCTACACCTTC. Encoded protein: CAWSVGSGLGYTF.

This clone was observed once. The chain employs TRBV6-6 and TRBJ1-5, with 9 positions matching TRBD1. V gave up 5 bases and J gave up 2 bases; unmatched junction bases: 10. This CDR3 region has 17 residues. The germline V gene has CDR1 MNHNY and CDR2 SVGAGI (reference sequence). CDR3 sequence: CASSQRQGGGGNQPQHF. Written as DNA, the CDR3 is TGTGCCAGCAGTCAGCGACAGGGGGGTGGGGGCAATCAGCCCCAGCATTTT.

This chain's CDR3 is CASSLAGGLSYNEQFF. CDR3 in DNA: TGCGCCAGCAGCTTGGCGGGGGGGCTTTCCTACAATGAGCAGTTCTTC. The chain joins TRBV5-1 to TRBJ2-1; 8 nucleotides agree with TRBD2. J lost 1 base, V lost 0 bases, and 3 bases had no gene match. The CDR3 is 16 amino acids. Per germline, CDR1 SGHRS and CDR2 YFSETQ.

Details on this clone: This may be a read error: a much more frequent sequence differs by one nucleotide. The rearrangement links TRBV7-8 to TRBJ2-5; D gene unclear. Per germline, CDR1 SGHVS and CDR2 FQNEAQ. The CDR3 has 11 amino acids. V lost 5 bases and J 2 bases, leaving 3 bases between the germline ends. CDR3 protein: CASSPQETQYF. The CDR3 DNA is TGTGCCAGCAGCCCTCAAGAGACCCAGTACTTC.

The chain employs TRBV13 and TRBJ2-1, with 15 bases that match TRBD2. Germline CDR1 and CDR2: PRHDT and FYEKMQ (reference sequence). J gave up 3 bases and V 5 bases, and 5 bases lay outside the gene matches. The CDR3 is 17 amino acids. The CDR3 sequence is CASSRTSGRAIYNEQFF. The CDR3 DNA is TGTGCCAGCAGCAGGACTAGCGGGAGGGCCATCTACAATGAGCAGTTCTTC.

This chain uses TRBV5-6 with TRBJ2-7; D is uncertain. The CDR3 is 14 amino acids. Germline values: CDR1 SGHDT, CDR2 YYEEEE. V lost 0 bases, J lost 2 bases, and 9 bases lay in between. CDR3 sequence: CASSLGQVPYEQYF. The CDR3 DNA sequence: TGTGCCAGCAGCTTGGGGCAGGTACCCTACGAGCAGTACTTC.

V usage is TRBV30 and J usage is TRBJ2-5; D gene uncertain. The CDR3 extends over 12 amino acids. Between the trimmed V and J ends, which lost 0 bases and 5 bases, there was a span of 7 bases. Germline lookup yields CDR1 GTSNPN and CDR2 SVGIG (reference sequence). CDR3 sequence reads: CAWSVGTETQYF. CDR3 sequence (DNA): TGTGCCTGGAGTGTAGGTACGGAGACCCAGTACTTC.

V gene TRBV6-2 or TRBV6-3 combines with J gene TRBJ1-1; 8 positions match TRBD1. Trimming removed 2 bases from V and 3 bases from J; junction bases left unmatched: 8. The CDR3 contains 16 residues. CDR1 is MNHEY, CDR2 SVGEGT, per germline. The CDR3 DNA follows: TGTGCCAGCAGTTACCCTGGACAGGGTCGCGACACTGAAGCTTTCTTT. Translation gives CASSYPGQGRDTEAFF.

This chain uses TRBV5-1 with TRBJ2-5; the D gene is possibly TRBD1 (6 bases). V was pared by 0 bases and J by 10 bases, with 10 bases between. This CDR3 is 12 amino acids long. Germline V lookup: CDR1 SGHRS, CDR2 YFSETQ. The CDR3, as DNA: TGCGCCAGCAGCTTGGAAGCGGACAGCCAGTACTTC. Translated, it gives CASSLEADSQYF.